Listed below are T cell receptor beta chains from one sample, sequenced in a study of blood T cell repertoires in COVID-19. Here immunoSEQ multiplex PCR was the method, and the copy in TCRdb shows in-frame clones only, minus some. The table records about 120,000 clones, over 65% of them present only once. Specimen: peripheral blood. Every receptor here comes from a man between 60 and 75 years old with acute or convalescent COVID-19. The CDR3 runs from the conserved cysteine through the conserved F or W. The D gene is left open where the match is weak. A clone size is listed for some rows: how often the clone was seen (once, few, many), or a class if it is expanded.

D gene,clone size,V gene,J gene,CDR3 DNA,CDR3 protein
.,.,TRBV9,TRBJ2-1,TGTGCCAGCAGCGTATCTGGGGGCCAAGGCAATGAGCAGTTCTTC,CASSVSGGQGNEQFF
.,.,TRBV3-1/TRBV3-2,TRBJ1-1,TGTGCCAGCAGCCCCGTAGTCCTGAACACTGAAGCTTTCTTT,CASSPVVLNTEAFF
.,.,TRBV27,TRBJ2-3,TGTGCCAGCGGTTTACAGGGCCGGGGCACAGATACGCAGTATTTT,CASGLQGRGTDTQYF
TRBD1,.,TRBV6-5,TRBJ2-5,TGTGCCAGCAGAGAGGTACAGGGGGCGGGAGAGACCCAGTACTTC,CASREVQGAGETQYF
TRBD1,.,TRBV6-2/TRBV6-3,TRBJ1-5,TGTGCCAGCAGTTACGGACAGGAAAATCAGCCCCAGCATTTT,CASSYGQENQPQHF
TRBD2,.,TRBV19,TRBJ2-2,TGTGCCAGTAGTAGGACTAGCGCGAACACCGGGGAGCTGTTTTTT,CASSRTSANTGELFF
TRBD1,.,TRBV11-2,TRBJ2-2,TGTGCCAGCAGCTTAGTTTTGCAGGGGGTCCCGAACACCGGGGAGCTGTTTTTT,CASSLVLQGVPNTGELFF
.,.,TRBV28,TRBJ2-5,TGTGCCAGCAGTTTCACAGGCCTGGGAGAGACCCAGTACTTC,CASSFTGLGETQYF
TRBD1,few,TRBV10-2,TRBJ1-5,TGCGCCAGCAGTGAGACAGGGGAGCCCCAGCATTTT,CASSETGEPQHF
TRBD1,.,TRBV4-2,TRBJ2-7,TGTGCCAGCAGCCAAGATCTGGCCGGGACAGCCCACTCCTACGAGCAGTACTTC,CASSQDLAGTAHSYEQYF
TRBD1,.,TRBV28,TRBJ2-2,TGTGCCAGCAGTACGATCCGGACAGGGGTGACCGGGGAGCTGTTTTTT,CASSTIRTGVTGELFF
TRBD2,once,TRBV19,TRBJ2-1,TGTGCCAGTAGTATACAAGTTAGGCTAGCGGCCCACATTACTGAGCAGTTCTTC,CASSIQVRLAAHITEQFF
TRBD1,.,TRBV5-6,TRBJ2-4,TGTGCCAGCAGCTTACTACAGGGGAGTGCGGACATTCAGTACTTC,CASSLLQGSADIQYF
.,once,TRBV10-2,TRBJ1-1,TGCGCCAGCAATAATCTTCACACTGAAGCTTTCTTT,CASNNLHTEAFF
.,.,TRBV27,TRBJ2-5,TGTGCCAGCAGTTTCCCCGGGAGAGAGACCCAGTACTTC,CASSFPGRETQYF
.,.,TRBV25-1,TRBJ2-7,TGTGCCAGCAGTGAATATAGAAGTTCTGGTGAGCAGTACTTC,CASSEYRSSGEQYF
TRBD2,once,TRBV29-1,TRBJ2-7,TGCAGCGTCCCAAAGGGCAGCGGGAGGGCCTACGAGCAGTACTTC,CSVPKGSGRAYEQYF
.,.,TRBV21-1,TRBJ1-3,TGTGCCAGCAGCAAAAACTCCACCTCTGGAAACACCATATATTTT,CASSKNSTSGNTIYF